This TCR beta chain originates from a study of T cell repertoires in cytomegalovirus infection. Study summary: Matching HLA type, along with CMV infection, was indicated by public TCR beta signatures. Overall study findings and caveats: Clonotypes of TCR beta that were HLA-C-restricted and CMV-specific dominated the ex vivo response.

This clonotype appeared a few times. Antigen specificity is unknown. TCRdb passed the reads through MiXCR, listing each CDR3 protein once. The top ten clones hold roughly 10% of a sample with about 490,000 distinct CDR3 sequences, around 10% of them seen once. There are 17 residues in the CDR3. Germline loops: CDR1 PRHDT, CDR2 FYEKMQ (reference sequence). V was pared by 5 bases and J by 5 bases, with 14 bases of the junction left unmatched. This chain connects TRBV13 to TRBJ2-3; TRBD2 matches at 9 bases. Sequenced sample: PBMCs. This TCR derives from a human donor in good health (CMV status not recorded). Some clones in this sample may be carry-over from other donors' samples. CDR3: CASSPPPGGLALDTQYF. In DNA form, the CDR3 reads TGTGCCAGCAGCCCCCCCCCCGGGGGACTAGCCTTAGATACGCAGTATTTT.